The rows below give T cell receptor beta chains drawn from one sample of a study of blood T cell repertoires in COVID-19. Some clones are missing from TCRdb's copy, which holds only in-frame ones; the method was immunoSEQ multiplex PCR. This table holds about 220,000 clones, 80% to 90% found once. Sequenced: PBMCs or T cells enriched from blood (not recorded which). The receptor set was obtained from a woman aged 18-35 years in a cohort exposed to, infected with or recovered from COVID-19 (not recorded which). CDR3s include the opening cysteine and the closing phenylalanine or tryptophan. Fields, in order: J gene, V gene, clone size, D gene, CDR3 DNA, CDR3 protein. A D gene is named only where the DNA matches it firmly. The listing skips clone size in some rows; elsewhere it reads once, few, many or a size class.

j_call: TRBJ2-3
v_call: TRBV24-1
clone_size: .
d_call: .
cdr3_nt: TGTGCCACCAGTGAGGGAGGCACAGATACGCAGTATTTT
cdr3_aa: CATSEGGTDTQYF

j_call: TRBJ2-3
v_call: TRBV19
clone_size: .
d_call: TRBD1
cdr3_nt: TGTGCCAGTAGCCAAAGGGACAGTGGCACGCATACGCAGTATTTT
cdr3_aa: CASSQRDSGTHTQYF

j_call: TRBJ2-1
v_call: TRBV5-1
clone_size: .
d_call: TRBD2
cdr3_nt: TGCGCCACCAGGGAGCGGGAGCTGGGCTACAATGAGCAGTTCTTC
cdr3_aa: CATRERELGYNEQFF

j_call: TRBJ1-1
v_call: TRBV11-2
clone_size: few
d_call: TRBD1
cdr3_nt: TGTGCCAGCAGCTTTTCCTCCGGGACAGGGGTCGACACTGAAGCTTTCTTT
cdr3_aa: CASSFSSGTGVDTEAFF

j_call: TRBJ1-1
v_call: TRBV19
clone_size: .
d_call: .
cdr3_nt: TGTGCCAGTAGTATTTCAGGGGACACTGAAGCTTTCTTT
cdr3_aa: CASSISGDTEAFF

j_call: TRBJ1-3
v_call: TRBV7-6
clone_size: .
d_call: TRBD1
cdr3_nt: TGTGCCAGCAGCGCCCAGGACAGGGCGGCTGGAAACACCATATATTTT
cdr3_aa: CASSAQDRAAGNTIYF

j_call: TRBJ2-7
v_call: TRBV11-2
clone_size: .
d_call: .
cdr3_nt: TGTGCCAGCAGCTTAGTTACGGGAAACTACGAGCAGTACTTC
cdr3_aa: CASSLVTGNYEQYF

j_call: TRBJ1-4
v_call: TRBV5-4
clone_size: .
d_call: TRBD1
cdr3_nt: TGTGCCAGCAGCTTGGGACAGGGCCATGAAAAACTGTTTTTT
cdr3_aa: CASSLGQGHEKLFF

j_call: TRBJ2-4
v_call: TRBV2
clone_size: .
d_call: .
cdr3_nt: TGTGCCAGCAGTGGGACAGTCCTAGCCAAAAACATTCAGTACTTC
cdr3_aa: CASSGTVLAKNIQYF

j_call: TRBJ1-3
v_call: TRBV7-3
clone_size: .
d_call: .
cdr3_nt: TGTGCCAGCAGCTTAACCTCCGGAAACACCATATATTTT
cdr3_aa: CASSLTSGNTIYF

j_call: TRBJ2-3
v_call: TRBV3-1/TRBV3-2
clone_size: .
d_call: TRBD2
cdr3_nt: TGTGCCAGCAGCCAAGCCGTCCTAGCGGGGGGGGGAGATACGCAGTATTTT
cdr3_aa: CASSQAVLAGGGDTQYF